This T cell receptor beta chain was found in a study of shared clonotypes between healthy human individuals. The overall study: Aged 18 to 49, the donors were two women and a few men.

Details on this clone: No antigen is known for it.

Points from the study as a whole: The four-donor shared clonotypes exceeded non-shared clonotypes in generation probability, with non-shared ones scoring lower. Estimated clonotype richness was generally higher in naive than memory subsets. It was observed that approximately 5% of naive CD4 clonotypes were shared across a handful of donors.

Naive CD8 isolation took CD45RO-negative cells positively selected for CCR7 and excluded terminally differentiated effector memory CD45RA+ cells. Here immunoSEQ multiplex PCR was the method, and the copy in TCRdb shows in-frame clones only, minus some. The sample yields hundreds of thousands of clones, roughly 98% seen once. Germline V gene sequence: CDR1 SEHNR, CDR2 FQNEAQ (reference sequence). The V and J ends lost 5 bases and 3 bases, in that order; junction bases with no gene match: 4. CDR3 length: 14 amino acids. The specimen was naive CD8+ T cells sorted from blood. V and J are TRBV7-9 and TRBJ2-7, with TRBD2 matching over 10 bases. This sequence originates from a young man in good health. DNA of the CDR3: TGTGCCAGCAGCACTAGCGGGACCCTCTACGAGCAGTACTTC. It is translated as CASSTSGTLYEQYF.